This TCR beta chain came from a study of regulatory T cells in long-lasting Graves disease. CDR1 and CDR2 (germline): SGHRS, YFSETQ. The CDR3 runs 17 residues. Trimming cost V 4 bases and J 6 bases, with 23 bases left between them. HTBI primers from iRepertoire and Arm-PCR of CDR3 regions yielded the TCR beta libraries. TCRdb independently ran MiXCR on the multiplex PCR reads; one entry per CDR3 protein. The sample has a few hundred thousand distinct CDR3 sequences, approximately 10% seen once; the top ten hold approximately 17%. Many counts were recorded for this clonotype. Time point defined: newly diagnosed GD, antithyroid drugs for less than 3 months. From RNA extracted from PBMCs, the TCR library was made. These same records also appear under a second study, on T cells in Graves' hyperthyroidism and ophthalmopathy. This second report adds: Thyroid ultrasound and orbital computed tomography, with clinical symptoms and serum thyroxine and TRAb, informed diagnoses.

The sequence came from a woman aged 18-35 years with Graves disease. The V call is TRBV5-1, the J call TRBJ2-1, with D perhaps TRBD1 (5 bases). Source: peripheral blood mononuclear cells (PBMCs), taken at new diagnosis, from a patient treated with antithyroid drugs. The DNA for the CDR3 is TGCGCCAGCAGCCTCAGATCTGGAGTGGCAGGGCCCAATGAGCAGTTCTTC. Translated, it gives CASSLRSGVAGPNEQFF.